This T cell receptor beta chain was obtained from a study of blood T cells in healthy people across ages. Study results and caveats: Long-lived donors had more naive CD4+ cells and higher diversity than aged donors. Across the age range, TCR beta diversity per million T cells fell in a roughly linear way.

A second about 7 to 12 cycle PCR used barcoded and J-beta primers. CDR3-containing paired-end reads numbering at least 2.5 million came from each sample. MiXCR, applied by TCRdb to the 5' RACE reads, yields one record per CDR3 protein. Among over a million distinct CDR3 sequences listed, roughly 45% were seen once. V shed 2 bases and J shed 7 bases, with 12 bases lying between them. This CDR3 contains 13 residues. Germline values: CDR1 ENHRY, CDR2 SYGVKD. At least 7 million PBMCs were isolated per sample. This clonotype was detected only once. Its antigen is currently unknown. The receptor was isolated from a woman in her fifties or sixties in good health. This rearrangement joins TRBV10-3 to TRBJ2-7; D is perhaps TRBD1 or TRBD2 (5 bases each). Specimen: blood. CDR3 coding DNA: TGTGCCATCAGTGAGGGGGGATACAATGAGCAGTACTTC. Its protein is CAISEGGYNEQYF.